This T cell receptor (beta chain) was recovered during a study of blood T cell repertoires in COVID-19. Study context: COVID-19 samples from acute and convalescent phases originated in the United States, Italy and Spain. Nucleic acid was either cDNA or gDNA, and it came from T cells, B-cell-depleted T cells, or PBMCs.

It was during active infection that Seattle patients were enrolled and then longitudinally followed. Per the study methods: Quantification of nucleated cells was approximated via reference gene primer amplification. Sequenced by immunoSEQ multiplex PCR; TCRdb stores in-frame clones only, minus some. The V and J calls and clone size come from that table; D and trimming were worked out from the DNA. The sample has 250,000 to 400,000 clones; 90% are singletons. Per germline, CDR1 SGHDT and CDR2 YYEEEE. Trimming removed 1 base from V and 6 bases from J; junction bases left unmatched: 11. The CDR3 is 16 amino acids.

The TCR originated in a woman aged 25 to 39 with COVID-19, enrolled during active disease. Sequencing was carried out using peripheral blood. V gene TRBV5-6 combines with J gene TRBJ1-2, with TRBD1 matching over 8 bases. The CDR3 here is CASSLYWTGMTHGYTF. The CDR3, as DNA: TGTGCCAGCAGCTTGTATTGGACAGGGATGACTCATGGCTACACCTTC. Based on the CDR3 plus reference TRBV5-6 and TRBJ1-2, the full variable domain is DAGVTQSPTHLIKTRGQQVTLRCSPKSGHDTVSWYQQALGQGPQFIFQYYEEEERQRGNFPDRFSGHQFPNYSSELNVNALLLGDSALYLCASSLYWTGMTHGYTFGSGTRLTVV.